These 5 T cell receptor beta chains originate from one sample sequenced in a study of cytomegalovirus exposure and HLA in healthy donors. 60 Vbeta and 13 Jbeta primers were used in PCR. Only in-frame clones appear in the TCRdb table, and some are missing; sequencing was by immunoSEQ multiplex PCR. The sample yields roughly 140,000 clones, 64% seen once. The sequencing input was PBMCs. The receptors stem from a woman in her twenties or thirties in good health and CMV-seropositive.

V gene TRBV18 combines with J gene TRBJ1-5; a weak D match, TRBD1 (6 bases). V lost 4 bases and J 6 bases, leaving 13 bases between the germline ends. Per germline, CDR1 KGHSH and CDR2 LQKENI. CDR3 length: 14 amino acids. The CDR3 sequence is CASSRETGAQPQHF. CDR3 bases: TGTGCCAGCTCACGCGAGACAGGTGCTCAGCCCCAGCATTTT. The whole variable domain, filled in from reference TRBV18 and TRBJ1-5, reads NAGVMQNPRHLVRRRGQEARLRCSPMKGHSHVYWYRQLPEEGLKFMVYLQKENIIDESGMPKERFSAEFPKEGPSILRIQQVVRGDSAAYFCASSRETGAQPQHFGDGTRLSIL.

This clone occurred a few times. The chain joins TRBV6-5 to TRBJ1-2; D not certain. V lost 4 bases and J lost 1, with 13 bases in between. Germline values: CDR1 MNHEY, CDR2 SVGAGI. The CDR3 is 15 amino acids. The CDR3 reads CASSSSLSVNYGYTF. Written as DNA, the CDR3 is TGTGCCAGCAGTTCGAGCCTTAGTGTTAACTATGGCTACACCTTC.

This sequence joins TRBV13 and TRBJ2-7; D is possibly TRBD2 (5 bases). Between the trimmed V and J ends, which lost 4 bases and 4 bases, there was a span of 11 bases. The CDR3 has 13 amino acids. CDR1 and CDR2 from the germline V gene are PRHDT and FYEKMQ (reference sequence). In DNA form, the CDR3 reads TGTGCCAGCAGCTCGGGTTCGGGGTACGAGCAGTACTTC. Translating it yields CASSSGSGYEQYF.

This clone showed up just a few times. The chain recombines TRBV27 with TRBJ1-4, with D maybe TRBD1 (5 bases). The CDR3 is 15 residues long. V gave up 3 bases and J gave up 10 bases, with 18 bases separating them. The germline V gene encodes CDR1 MNHEY and CDR2 SMNVEV (reference sequence). CDR3 loop: CASSLGRQVGGKLFF. In nucleotides, the CDR3 is TGTGCCAGCAGTTTGGGGCGCCAGGTGGGGGGAAAACTGTTTTTT.

The chain links TRBV10-3 to TRBJ1-4; D remains unclear. The V end lost 6 bases, the J end lost 0 bases, and 14 bases lay between the germline ends. Germline V gives CDR1 ENHRY, CDR2 SYGVKD. CDR3 length equals 16 residues. CDR3 coding DNA: TGTGCCATCAGACCTGGCCTCGGGGCAACTAATGAAAAACTGTTTTTT. Translated, it gives CAIRPGLGATNEKLFF.